Included here is one TCR beta chain sequence, with context. Its antigen is currently unknown. The data were produced by immunoSEQ multiplex PCR, yet TCRdb's version contains in-frame clones alone and is incomplete. The sample records roughly 140,000 clones, roughly nine tenths being singletons. The sample is drawn from a study of T cell responses to AZD1222 COVID-19 vaccine. Between the trimmed V and J ends, which lost 2 bases and 2 bases, there was a span of 7 bases. Germline assignment: CDR1 SGHAT and CDR2 FQNNGV. The CDR3 consists of 14 residues. General study points: Vaccine-related CD4 TCRs covered spike, predominating at 160-218 and 743-854. AZD1222 recipients seropositive at baseline numbered only five to seven. Compared with day 0, the breadth and depth of the Spike-specific TCR repertoire rose significantly after two doses of AZD1222. Donors were largely white British and mainly female; clonal diversity was possibly underestimated.

Sequenced material: peripheral blood, taken on day 0 of AZD1222 vaccination. The sequence came from an adult in good health. The J gene is TRBJ1-5, the V gene TRBV11-2; weak D call: TRBD1 (6 bases). The CDR3: CASSLSGGNQPQHF. The CDR3 nucleotides are TGTGCCAGCAGCTTATCAGGGGGCAATCAGCCCCAGCATTTT.